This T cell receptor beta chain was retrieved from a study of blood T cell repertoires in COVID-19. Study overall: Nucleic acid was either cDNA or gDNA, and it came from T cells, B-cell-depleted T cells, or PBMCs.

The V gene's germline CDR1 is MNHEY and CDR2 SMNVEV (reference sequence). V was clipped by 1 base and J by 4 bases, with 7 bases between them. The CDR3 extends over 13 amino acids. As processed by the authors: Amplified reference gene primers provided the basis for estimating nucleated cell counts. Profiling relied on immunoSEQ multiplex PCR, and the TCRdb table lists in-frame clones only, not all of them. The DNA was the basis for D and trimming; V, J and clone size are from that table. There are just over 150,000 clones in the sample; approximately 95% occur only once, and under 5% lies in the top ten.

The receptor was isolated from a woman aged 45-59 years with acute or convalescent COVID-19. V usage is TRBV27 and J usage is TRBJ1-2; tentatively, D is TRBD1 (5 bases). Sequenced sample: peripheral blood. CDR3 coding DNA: TGTGCCAGCAGTTTATGGCAGGGCTATGGCTACACCTTC. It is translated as CASSLWQGYGYTF.